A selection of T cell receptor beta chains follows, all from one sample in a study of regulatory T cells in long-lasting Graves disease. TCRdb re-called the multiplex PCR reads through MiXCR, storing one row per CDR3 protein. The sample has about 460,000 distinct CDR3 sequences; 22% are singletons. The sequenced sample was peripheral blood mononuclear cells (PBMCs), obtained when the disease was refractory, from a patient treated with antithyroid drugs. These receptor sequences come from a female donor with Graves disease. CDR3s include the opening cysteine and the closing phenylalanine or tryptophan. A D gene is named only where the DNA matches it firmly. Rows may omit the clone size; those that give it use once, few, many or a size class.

TGCGCCAGCAGCTTGGGACAGGGATACCCCCAGCATTTT	CASSLGQGYPQHF	-	TRBD1	TRBV5-1	TRBJ1-5
TGCGCCAGCAGCTTGTCAGGGATCACTGAAGCTTTCTTT	CASSLSGITEAFF	-	-	TRBV5-1	TRBJ1-1
TGCAGCGTTGAAGGTCTAGGACAGGATGGCTACACCTTC	CSVEGLGQDGYTF	many	TRBD1	TRBV29-1	TRBJ1-2
TGCAGCGTTGCCGAGACAGTATACGAGCAGTACTTC	CSVAETVYEQYF	-	-	TRBV29-1	TRBJ2-7
TGTGCCTGGAGCGTCGGGGGCGGGTATGGCTACACCTTC	CAWSVGGGYGYTF	-	-	TRBV30	TRBJ1-2
TGTGCCAGCAACCTTGTCCTCGGCACCTACGAGCAGTACTTC	CASNLVLGTYEQYF	many	-	TRBV6-1	TRBJ2-7
TGTGCCAGTAGCCCCCACTCGCAGGGGGACGAGACCCAGTACTTC	CASSPHSQGDETQYF	-	TRBD1	TRBV19	TRBJ2-5
TGTGCCAGCAGTCTTACCCCCACGGGAGCTTTCTTT	CASSLTPTGAFF	many	-	TRBV28	TRBJ1-1
TGTGCCAGCAGTTACCGAACCGGGACATCGGCCTACGAGCAGTACTTC	CASSYRTGTSAYEQYF	many	-	TRBV6-5	TRBJ2-7
TGCAGTGCTCGCCGGACAGGGAGCGACACTGAAGCTTTCTTT	CSARRTGSDTEAFF	many	TRBD1	TRBV20-1	TRBJ1-1
TGCAGCGTCCTTAGGGGGCCCTCCGACTATGGCTACACCTTC	CSVLRGPSDYGYTF	-	TRBD1	TRBV29-1	TRBJ1-2
TGCGCCAGCAGCCAACTGCGACAGGGGACGCTGGCCGGCTACACCTTC	CASSQLRQGTLAGYTF	few	TRBD1	TRBV4-1	TRBJ1-2
TGTGCCAGCAGTCCCATCAGGGGCTGGGGCACTGAAGCTTTCTTT	CASSPIRGWGTEAFF	few	-	TRBV11-3	TRBJ1-1
TGTGCCAGCAGCCTCCGACAGGGTAGCTCACCCCTCCACTTT	CASSLRQGSSPLHF	many	TRBD1	TRBV7-2	TRBJ1-6
TGTGCCAGCAGTCCAGGACGGGGTGGGCGAATCTATCCCCAGCATTTT	CASSPGRGGRIYPQHF	many	-	TRBV28	TRBJ1-5
TGCAGTGCTAGAGAGGAGGGGAATTCACCCCTCCACTTT	CSAREEGNSPLHF	many	-	TRBV20-1	TRBJ1-6
TGTGCCAGCAGCTTAAACGTCAGGGGTTCCTCTGGGGCCAACGTCCTGACTTTC	CASSLNVRGSSGANVLTF	once	-	TRBV6-2/TRBV6-3	TRBJ2-6
TGTGCCAGCAGTTTAGGCTCGGTCCTAAGAGGATTGAACGAGCAGTACTTC	CASSLGSVLRGLNEQYF	-	-	TRBV27	TRBJ2-7
TGTGCCAGCAAGGGTGCGGAGGCAGGCTCCTACGAGCAGTACTTC	CASKGAEAGSYEQYF	-	-	TRBV6-2/TRBV6-3	TRBJ2-7
TGTGCCAGCAGCCCTGCGGGGCATAATGAAAAACTGTTTTTT	CASSPAGHNEKLFF	many	-	TRBV28	TRBJ1-4
TGTGCCAGCAGGTGGAACGCGGGGGAAGGCTACACCTTC	CASRWNAGEGYTF	many	-	TRBV2	TRBJ1-2
TGTGCCAGTAGTTTCCGGGCCTCAGGCTACACCTTC	CASSFRASGYTF	few	-	TRBV19	TRBJ1-2
TGTGCCAGCATGGGACTAGCGGGAAAAGAGACCCAGTACTTC	CASMGLAGKETQYF	-	TRBD2	TRBV11-2	TRBJ2-5
TGTGCCAGCATCCAGGAACCCCGACGGGACACTGAAGCTTTCTTT	CASIQEPRRDTEAFF	many	-	TRBV12-3/TRBV12-4	TRBJ1-1
TGTGCCAGCAGTTGGGGGTATAGGGACGAGCAGTACTTC	CASSWGYRDEQYF	once	-	TRBV28	TRBJ2-7
TGCAGTGCCCACTGGGCTAGCGACAGCTCCTACGAGCAGTACTTC	CSAHWASDSSYEQYF	-	-	TRBV20-1	TRBJ2-7
TGTGCCAGCAGCGTAGCAGGAGTTAACACCGGGGAGCTGTTTTTT	CASSVAGVNTGELFF	-	-	TRBV9	TRBJ2-2
TGTGCCAGTAGTATGGTTGACAGCCGTACGGAGCAGTACTTC	CASSMVDSRTEQYF	many	-	TRBV19	TRBJ2-7
TGCAGTGCTAATCAATATAGCGGGAGTGGAGAGCAGTACTTC	CSANQYSGSGEQYF	few	TRBD2	TRBV20-1	TRBJ2-7
TGTGCCAGCAGCGTAGAGGACGGACAAGAGACCCAGTACTTC	CASSVEDGQETQYF	-	-	TRBV9	TRBJ2-5
TGTGCCAGCAGCTTGGAGCCGGGACAGGGACATGAAAAACTGTTTTTT	CASSLEPGQGHEKLFF	-	TRBD1	TRBV5-5	TRBJ1-4
TGTGCCAGCAGCTCTACCACGGGGGGAGAAAAACTGTTTTTT	CASSSTTGGEKLFF	few	-	TRBV7-2	TRBJ1-4
TGTGCCTGGAGTGCACAGATGAACACTGAAGCTTTCTTT	CAWSAQMNTEAFF	few	-	TRBV30	TRBJ1-1
TGCGCCAGCAGCTTGCGATCGCCCTCCTACGAGCAGTACTTC	CASSLRSPSYEQYF	-	-	TRBV5-1	TRBJ2-7
TGTGCCAGCAGTTTCATGGCCCTTCAGCCCCAGCATTTT	CASSFMALQPQHF	-	-	TRBV3-1	TRBJ1-5
TGCGCCAGCACCGGGACGAACTCCTACGAGCAGTACTTC	CASTGTNSYEQYF	-	-	TRBV5-1	TRBJ2-7
TGTGCCAGCAGCCCGACAGGGGTCTATGGCTACACCTTC	CASSPTGVYGYTF	few	TRBD1	TRBV3-1	TRBJ1-2
TGTGCCAGCAGTACGGGTGTCTACGAGCAGTACTTC	CASSTGVYEQYF	few	-	TRBV6-1	TRBJ2-7
TGTGCCAGCAGCCGCGGGGGCGGGGGGACCTACGAGCAGTACTTC	CASSRGGGGTYEQYF	many	TRBD2	TRBV7-3	TRBJ2-7
TGTGCCATCAGTCCACAGGGACTAGCGGGCTACGAGCAGTACTTC	CAISPQGLAGYEQYF	many	TRBD2	TRBV10-3	TRBJ2-7
TGTGCCAGCAGTTTGGTAGCGGGGAGCATACGGAGCACAGATACGCAGTATTTT	CASSLVAGSIRSTDTQYF	few	TRBD2	TRBV28	TRBJ2-3
TGTGCCAGTAGTATTGCCGGGGCTGGGGCCAACGTCCTGACTTTC	CASSIAGAGANVLTF	many	-	TRBV19	TRBJ2-6
TGTGCCTGGAGGGCTACAGGGGGCACCTACAATGAGCAGTTCTTC	CAWRATGGTYNEQFF	-	TRBD1	TRBV30	TRBJ2-1
TGTGCCAGCCGGCTGGGACGGGAGTACACTGAAGCTTTCTTT	CASRLGREYTEAFF	many	-	TRBV28	TRBJ1-1
TGTGCCACCAGTGATGGGGGACTGAACACTGAAGCTTTCTTT	CATSDGGLNTEAFF	many	-	TRBV24-1	TRBJ1-1
TGTGCCAGTCTCGGACGTGGAAACACCATATATTTT	CASLGRGNTIYF	-	-	TRBV19	TRBJ1-3
TGTGCCAGCAGTTCTGCATTGGAGACCCAGTACTTC	CASSSALETQYF	many	-	TRBV28	TRBJ2-5